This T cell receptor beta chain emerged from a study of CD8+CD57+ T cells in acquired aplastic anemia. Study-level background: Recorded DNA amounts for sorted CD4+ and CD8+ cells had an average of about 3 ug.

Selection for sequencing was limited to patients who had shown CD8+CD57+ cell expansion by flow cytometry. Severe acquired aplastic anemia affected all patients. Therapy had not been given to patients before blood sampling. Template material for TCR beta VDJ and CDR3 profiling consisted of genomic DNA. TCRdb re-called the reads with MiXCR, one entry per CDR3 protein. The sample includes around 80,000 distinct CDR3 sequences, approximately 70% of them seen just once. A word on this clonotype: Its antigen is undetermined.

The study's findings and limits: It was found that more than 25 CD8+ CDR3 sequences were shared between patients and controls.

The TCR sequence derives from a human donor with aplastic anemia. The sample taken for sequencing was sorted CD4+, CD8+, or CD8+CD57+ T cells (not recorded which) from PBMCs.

CDR3 protein: CASSYDGTPRDTEAFF. CDR3 nucleotides: TGTGCCAGCAGTTACGACGGGACCCCTCGAGACACTGAAGCTTTCTTT. The chain employs TRBV25-1 and TRBJ1-1; a possible D gene is TRBD1 (5 bases). CDR1 is MGHDK and CDR2 is SYGVNS in the germline V gene. V dropped 5 bases and J dropped 3 bases, with 19 bases sitting between them. This CDR3 has 16 amino acids.